A selection of T cell receptor beta chains follows, all from one sample in a study of beta chain features in type 1 diabetes. Method: immunoSEQ multiplex PCR; TCRdb's copy keeps in-frame clones and lacks some. This table holds around 290,000 clones, 8% found once. The sequenced sample was central memory CD4+ T cells from blood. These receptors came from a woman under 30 in good health. Both conserved end residues are part of each CDR3. A D gene is named only where the DNA matches it firmly. Part of the rows lack a size; the others show once, few, many or a class for expanded clones.

abundance: .; d_gene: .; j_gene: TRBJ2-1; v_gene: TRBV29-1; CDR3aa: CSVRGQTYNEQFF; CDR3nt: TGCAGCGTTAGAGGACAGACCTACAATGAGCAGTTCTTC
abundance: .; d_gene: .; j_gene: TRBJ1-2; v_gene: TRBV7-8; CDR3aa: CASSPRDPRNGLGYTF; CDR3nt: TGTGCCAGCAGCCCCCGGGACCCGAGAAACGGGCTTGGCTACACCTTC
abundance: few; d_gene: .; j_gene: TRBJ1-6; v_gene: TRBV5-6; CDR3aa: CASSPDRDSPLHF; CDR3nt: TGTGCCAGCAGCCCCGACAGAGATTCACCCCTCCACTTT
abundance: .; d_gene: .; j_gene: TRBJ1-5; v_gene: TRBV27; CDR3aa: CASSLSLGLGQPQHF; CDR3nt: TGTGCCAGCAGTTTATCGTTAGGGTTGGGGCAGCCCCAGCATTTT
abundance: .; d_gene: TRBD2; j_gene: TRBJ2-2; v_gene: TRBV11-3; CDR3aa: CASSLLVAGGPGELFF; CDR3nt: TGTGCCAGCAGCTTACTGGTAGCGGGAGGGCCTGGGGAGCTGTTTTTT
abundance: .; d_gene: TRBD1; j_gene: TRBJ1-5; v_gene: TRBV30; CDR3aa: CAWDRGVNQPQHF; CDR3nt: TGTGCCTGGGACAGGGGTGTAAATCAGCCCCAGCATTTT
abundance: many; d_gene: .; j_gene: TRBJ2-1; v_gene: TRBV9; CDR3aa: CASSDGSGDEQFF; CDR3nt: TGTGCCAGCAGCGATGGGTCGGGGGATGAGCAGTTCTTC
abundance: .; d_gene: .; j_gene: TRBJ2-5; v_gene: TRBV7-9; CDR3aa: CASSLGRTVLETQYF; CDR3nt: TGTGCCAGCAGCTTAGGGAGAACCGTACTAGAGACCCAGTACTTC
abundance: few; d_gene: .; j_gene: TRBJ2-2; v_gene: TRBV4-3; CDR3aa: CASSQVPGENTGELFF; CDR3nt: TGCGCCAGCAGCCAAGTCCCAGGGGAAAACACCGGGGAGCTGTTTTTT
abundance: .; d_gene: .; j_gene: TRBJ2-1; v_gene: TRBV7-9; CDR3aa: CASSFAQGGLYNEQFF; CDR3nt: TGTGCCAGCAGCTTCGCCCAAGGCGGGCTCTACAATGAGCAGTTCTTC
abundance: .; d_gene: .; j_gene: TRBJ1-2; v_gene: TRBV7-9; CDR3aa: CASSLTTINYGYTF; CDR3nt: TGTGCCAGCAGCTTAACGACGATCAACTATGGCTACACCTTC
abundance: many; d_gene: .; j_gene: TRBJ2-2; v_gene: TRBV30; CDR3aa: CAWSVVQRTGELFF; CDR3nt: TGTGCCTGGAGTGTTGTCCAGCGAACCGGGGAGCTGTTTTTT
abundance: few; d_gene: TRBD1; j_gene: TRBJ1-1; v_gene: TRBV15; CDR3aa: CATSREVSGTGLTTEAFF; CDR3nt: TGTGCCACCAGCAGAGAGGTATCCGGGACAGGGTTGACCACTGAAGCTTTCTTT
abundance: .; d_gene: .; j_gene: TRBJ1-4; v_gene: TRBV5-6; CDR3aa: CASSPLRGGGEKLFF; CDR3nt: TGTGCCAGCAGCCCTCTGAGAGGGGGAGGTGAAAAACTGTTTTTT
abundance: .; d_gene: .; j_gene: TRBJ2-1; v_gene: TRBV5-1; CDR3aa: CASSFSSSYNEQFF; CDR3nt: TGCGCCAGCAGCTTCTCAAGCTCCTACAATGAGCAGTTCTTC
abundance: many; d_gene: .; j_gene: TRBJ2-5; v_gene: TRBV6-6; CDR3aa: CASRLGGWEETQYF; CDR3nt: TGTGCCAGCAGACTGGGGGGATGGGAAGAGACCCAGTACTTC
abundance: few; d_gene: .; j_gene: TRBJ1-4; v_gene: TRBV7-9; CDR3aa: CAIQTLTNEKLFF; CDR3nt: TGTGCCATCCAAACCCTAACAAATGAAAAACTGTTTTTT
abundance: few; d_gene: .; j_gene: TRBJ2-1; v_gene: TRBV9; CDR3aa: CASSVLGERYNEQFF; CDR3nt: TGTGCCAGCAGCGTATTGGGGGAGAGGTACAATGAGCAGTTCTTC
abundance: few; d_gene: TRBD1; j_gene: TRBJ2-2; v_gene: TRBV19; CDR3aa: CASSIGQGGVGELFF; CDR3nt: TGTGCCAGTAGTATCGGACAGGGCGGTGTCGGGGAGCTGTTTTTT
abundance: few; d_gene: .; j_gene: TRBJ2-3; v_gene: TRBV7-3; CDR3aa: CASSLNPSRDTDTQYF; CDR3nt: TGTGCCAGCAGCTTAAATCCTAGCCGGGACACAGATACGCAGTATTTT
abundance: .; d_gene: .; j_gene: TRBJ1-1; v_gene: TRBV2; CDR3aa: CASSLATEAFF; CDR3nt: TGTGCCAGCAGTCTGGCCACTGAAGCTTTCTTT
abundance: few; d_gene: TRBD1; j_gene: TRBJ2-3; v_gene: TRBV7-9; CDR3aa: CASSLRDRKTDTQYF; CDR3nt: TGTGCCAGCAGCTTACGGGACAGGAAGACAGATACGCAGTATTTT
abundance: .; d_gene: .; j_gene: TRBJ2-3; v_gene: TRBV5-1; CDR3aa: CASSLDVYTQYF; CDR3nt: TGCGCCAGCAGCTTGGATGTATATACGCAGTATTTT
abundance: .; d_gene: .; j_gene: TRBJ2-5; v_gene: TRBV21-1; CDR3aa: CASRCPARETQYF; CDR3nt: TGTGCCAGCCGTTGTCCCGCCCGGGAGACCCAGTACTTC
abundance: .; d_gene: TRBD2; j_gene: TRBJ2-7; v_gene: TRBV4-1; CDR3aa: CASSQPTSGRASEQYF; CDR3nt: TGCGCCAGCAGCCAACCGACTAGCGGGAGGGCCTCTGAGCAGTACTTC
abundance: few; d_gene: TRBD1; j_gene: TRBJ1-6; v_gene: TRBV6-6; CDR3aa: CATTGTGPAGALHF; CDR3nt: TGTGCCACGACCGGGACAGGCCCCGCTGGGGCCCTCCACTTT
abundance: .; d_gene: .; j_gene: TRBJ2-5; v_gene: TRBV5-1; CDR3aa: CASSLESIGTQYF; CDR3nt: TGCGCCAGCAGCTTGGAGTCAATAGGGACCCAGTACTTC
abundance: .; d_gene: .; j_gene: TRBJ2-7; v_gene: TRBV10-3; CDR3aa: CAISEKGNYEQYF; CDR3nt: TGTGCCATCAGTGAGAAGGGGAATTACGAGCAGTACTTC
abundance: .; d_gene: .; j_gene: TRBJ1-3; v_gene: TRBV6-1; CDR3aa: CASSLHIEGNTIYF; CDR3nt: TGTGCCAGCAGTTTGCATATTGAAGGCAACACCATATATTTT
abundance: few; d_gene: .; j_gene: TRBJ2-1; v_gene: TRBV29-1; CDR3aa: CSVVGVNEQFF; CDR3nt: TGCAGCGTTGTGGGGGTGAATGAGCAGTTCTTC
abundance: few; d_gene: TRBD1; j_gene: TRBJ2-3; v_gene: TRBV4-2; CDR3aa: CASSQPPWGTGGVSNTQYF; CDR3nt: TGTGCCAGCAGCCAACCACCGTGGGGGACAGGGGGCGTGTCAAATACGCAGTATTTT
abundance: few; d_gene: .; j_gene: TRBJ1-5; v_gene: TRBV6-6; CDR3aa: CASSYLGPSNQPQHF; CDR3nt: TGTGCCAGCAGTTACTTAGGACCTAGCAATCAGCCCCAGCATTTT
abundance: few; d_gene: .; j_gene: TRBJ2-3; v_gene: TRBV11-3; CDR3aa: CASSVRKGGEIPDTQYF; CDR3nt: TGTGCCAGCAGCGTCAGGAAAGGAGGAGAGATCCCAGATACGCAGTATTTT
abundance: few; d_gene: .; j_gene: TRBJ2-5; v_gene: TRBV30; CDR3aa: CAWSVRLAETQYF; CDR3nt: TGTGCCTGGAGTGTACGTCTAGCGGAGACCCAGTACTTC
abundance: many; d_gene: TRBD1; j_gene: TRBJ1-2; v_gene: TRBV30; CDR3aa: CAWKIQGIRGGYTF; CDR3nt: TGTGCCTGGAAGATACAGGGGATTAGAGGTGGCTACACCTTC
abundance: many; d_gene: TRBD2; j_gene: TRBJ2-2; v_gene: TRBV23-1; CDR3aa: CASSQSGTSGAEGELFF; CDR3nt: TGCGCCAGCAGTCAATCGGGGACTAGCGGGGCCGAAGGGGAGCTGTTTTTT
abundance: many; d_gene: TRBD1; j_gene: TRBJ2-1; v_gene: TRBV25-1; CDR3aa: CASSEYGTGNKDEQFF; CDR3nt: TGTGCCAGCAGTGAATACGGGACAGGGAATAAAGATGAGCAGTTCTTC